These 6 T cell receptor beta chains share one sample of origin, sequenced in a study of naive and memory T cell subsets. Amplification of ligated cDNA took four PCR rounds with SP2 and nested alpha and beta constant primers. TCRdb recomputed calls from the 5' RACE reads with MiXCR, one row per CDR3 protein. The sample lists roughly 60,000 distinct CDR3 sequences, around 8% occurring once. TCR cDNA received a 3' ligated oligonucleotide that carried a UMI. The source of these receptors is a female donor in good health.

This clonotype showed up just a few times. J is TRBJ2-1 and V is TRBV6-5; D remains unclear. V shed 6 bases and J shed 8 bases, with 17 bases lying between them. This CDR3 is built from 14 residues. The V gene's germline CDR1 is MNHEY and CDR2 SVGAGI. CDR3 residues: CASSSGPEYDEQFF. As DNA, the CDR3 is TGTGCCAGCAGCTCGGGCCCGGAGTACGATGAGCAGTTCTTC.

As to this clonotype: A much larger clone is a single base away; this may be a read error. This chain uses TRBV20-1 with TRBJ1-1, with D tentatively TRBD1 (5 bases). From germline, CDR1 is DFQATT and CDR2 SNEGSKA (reference sequence). The CDR3 has 13 amino acids. The germline V and J ends were trimmed by 7 bases and 0 bases, with 12 bases remaining between them. CDR3 DNA: TGCAGTGGTGCAGGGCGCATGAACACTGAAGCTTTCTTT. It encodes CSGAGRMNTEAFF.

This clonotype has at least ten counts. The V gene is TRBV5-4, the J gene TRBJ1-2, with D possibly matching TRBD1 (5 bases). Per the germline V gene, CDR1 is SGHNT and CDR2 is YYREEE (reference sequence). With 4 bases removed from V and 10 bases from J, the gap between germline ends came to 14 bases. This CDR3 is 12 amino acids long. The CDR3 sequence is CASSRPLDTYTF. CDR3 nucleotides: TGTGCCAGCAGCCGCCCCCTGGACACCTACACCTTC.

This clonotype was recorded at least ten times. The chain recombines TRBV29-1 with TRBJ1-1, with D perhaps matching TRBD1 (6 bases). Deletions cut 6 bases from V and 1 base from J, with 9 bases between. Germline V CDR1 and CDR2: SQVTM, ANQGSEA. The CDR3 totals 12 residues. CDR3 sequence: CSVDRTNTEAFF. CDR3 bases: TGCAGCGTAGACAGGACGAACACTGAAGCTTTCTTT.

The sample holds a few counts of this clonotype. The chain is built from TRBV30 and TRBJ2-1; perhaps TRBD1 as D (5 bases). The CDR3 runs to 13 residues. Germline V gene sequence: CDR1 GTSNPN, CDR2 SVGIG (reference sequence). V was pared by 0 bases and J by 8 bases, with 11 bases between. CDR3 region: CAWSVIAGYEQFF. The CDR3 DNA reads as TGTGCCTGGAGTGTCATAGCAGGGTATGAGCAGTTCTTC.

This clonotype occurred many times. This sequence joins TRBV5-1 and TRBJ1-2; D unclear. The CDR3 spans 14 residues. Germline V CDR1 and CDR2: SGHRS, YFSETQ. V was pared by 0 bases and J by 4 bases, with 10 bases between. The DNA for the CDR3 is TGCGCCAGCAGCTTGGTTGCAGCGAGCTATGGCTACACCTTC. Its protein is CASSLVAASYGYTF.